This T cell receptor (beta chain) was identified in a study of T cell changes during pregnancy in multiple sclerosis (dated by TCRdb to the late 2010s). Regarding the complete study: Changes in the T cell repertoire over the course of pregnancy were examined in this study in women with multiple sclerosis.

Libraries came from the immunoSEQ multiplex PCR assay. Imported from immuneACCESS, the table was reduced by TCRdb to in-frame sequences with V and J called. These copies leave out some clones; in studies compared against another copy, an unresolved V gene accounts for under half, and the cause of the remainder is not known. The table for this sample lists 50,000 to 70,000 clones; around 91% of them were counted only once. The ten largest clones represent 1% to 1.5% of the sample. Of note for this clone: Its recognized antigen is unknown. No qualities accompany the bases; no much larger clone lies one base away.

The germline ends are 19 bases apart after V is trimmed by 8 bases and J by 6 bases. Taken from the germline V gene (reference sequence), the CDR1 and CDR2 loops are GTSNPN and SVGIG. From its cysteine to its phenylalanine, the CDR3 spans 13 amino acids. Left in the record is the CDR3 DNA by itself, 39 bases read in frame from the first base. The sample was peripheral blood, taken after pregnancy. The sequence was obtained from a female donor in good health, enrolled as a control in a pregnancy study. The chain is made from TRBV30 and TRBJ1-1; the best D guess is TRBD1, with 6 bases matching. For the CDR3, the sequence is CARDTSMSAEAFF. At the DNA level, the sequence is TGTGCCCGGGACACCTCGATGAGCGCTGAAGCTTTCTTT.